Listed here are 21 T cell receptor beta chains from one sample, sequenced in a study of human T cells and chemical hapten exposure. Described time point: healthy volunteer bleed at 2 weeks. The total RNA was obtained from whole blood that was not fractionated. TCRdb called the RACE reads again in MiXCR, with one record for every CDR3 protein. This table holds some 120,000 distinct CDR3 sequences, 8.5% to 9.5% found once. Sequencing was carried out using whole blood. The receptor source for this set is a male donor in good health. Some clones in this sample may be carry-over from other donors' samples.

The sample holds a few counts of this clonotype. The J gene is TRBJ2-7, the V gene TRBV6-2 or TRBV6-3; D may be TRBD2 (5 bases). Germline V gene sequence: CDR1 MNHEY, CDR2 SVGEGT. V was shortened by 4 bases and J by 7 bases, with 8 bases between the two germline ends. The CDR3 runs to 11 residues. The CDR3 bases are TGTGCCAGCAGTTGGTCGGGGGAGCAGTACTTC. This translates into CASSWSGEQYF.

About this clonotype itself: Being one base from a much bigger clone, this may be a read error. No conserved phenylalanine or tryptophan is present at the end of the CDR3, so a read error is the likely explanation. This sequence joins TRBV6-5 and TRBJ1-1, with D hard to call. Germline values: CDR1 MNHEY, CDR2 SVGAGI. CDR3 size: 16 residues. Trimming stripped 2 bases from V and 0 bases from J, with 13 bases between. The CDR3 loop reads CASSYEPGDLNTEAFS. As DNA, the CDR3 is TGTGCCAGCAGTTACGAACCAGGAGATCTGAACACTGAAGCTTTCTCT.

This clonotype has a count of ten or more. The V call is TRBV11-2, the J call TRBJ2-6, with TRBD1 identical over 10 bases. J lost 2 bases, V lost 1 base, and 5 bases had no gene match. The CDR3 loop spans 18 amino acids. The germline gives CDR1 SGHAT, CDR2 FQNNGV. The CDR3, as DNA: TGTGCCAGCAGCTTAGGGGACAGGGGTACGGCTGGGGCCAACGTCCTGACTTTC. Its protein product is CASSLGDRGTAGANVLTF.

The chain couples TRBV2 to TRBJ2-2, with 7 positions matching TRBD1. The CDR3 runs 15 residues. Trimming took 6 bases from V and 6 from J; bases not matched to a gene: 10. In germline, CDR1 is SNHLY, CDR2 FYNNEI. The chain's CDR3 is CASRPTGRISGELFF. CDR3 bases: TGTGCCAGCAGGCCGACAGGGAGAATCTCCGGGGAGCTGTTTTTT.

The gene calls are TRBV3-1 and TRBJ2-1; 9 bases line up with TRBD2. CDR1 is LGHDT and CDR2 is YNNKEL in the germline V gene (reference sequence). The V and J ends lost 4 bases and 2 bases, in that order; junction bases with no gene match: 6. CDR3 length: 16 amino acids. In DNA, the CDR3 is TGTGCCAGCAGCCTTCGGTCTAGCGGGGCCTACAATGAGCAGTTCTTC. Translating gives CASSLRSSGAYNEQFF.

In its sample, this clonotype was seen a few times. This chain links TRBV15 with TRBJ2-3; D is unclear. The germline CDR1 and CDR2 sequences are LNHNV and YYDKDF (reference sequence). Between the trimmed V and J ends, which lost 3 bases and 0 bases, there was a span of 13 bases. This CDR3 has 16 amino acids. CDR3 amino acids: CATSSPETSSTDTQYF. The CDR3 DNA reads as TGTGCCACCAGCAGTCCCGAAACCTCTAGCACAGATACGCAGTATTTT. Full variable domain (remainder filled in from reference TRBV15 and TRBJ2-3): DAMVIQNPRYQVTQFGKPVTLSCSQTLNHNVMYWYQQKSSQAPKLLFHYYDKDFNNEADTPDNFQSRRPNTSFCFLDIRSPGLGDTAMYLCATSSPETSSTDTQYFGPGTRLTVL.

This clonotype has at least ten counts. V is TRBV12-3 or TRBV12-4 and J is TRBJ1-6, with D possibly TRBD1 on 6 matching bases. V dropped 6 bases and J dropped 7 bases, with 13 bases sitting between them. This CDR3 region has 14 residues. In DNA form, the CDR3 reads TGTGCCAGCAGAGTCGGACAGACCAATTCACCCCTCCACTTT. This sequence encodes CASRVGQTNSPLHF.

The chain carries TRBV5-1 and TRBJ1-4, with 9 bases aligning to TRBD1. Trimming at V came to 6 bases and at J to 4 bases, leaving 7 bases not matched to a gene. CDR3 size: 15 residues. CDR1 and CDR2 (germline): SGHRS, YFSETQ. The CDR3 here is CASNLGQGNNEKLFF. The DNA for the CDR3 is TGCGCCAGCAATCTCGGACAGGGGAATAATGAAAAACTGTTTTTT.

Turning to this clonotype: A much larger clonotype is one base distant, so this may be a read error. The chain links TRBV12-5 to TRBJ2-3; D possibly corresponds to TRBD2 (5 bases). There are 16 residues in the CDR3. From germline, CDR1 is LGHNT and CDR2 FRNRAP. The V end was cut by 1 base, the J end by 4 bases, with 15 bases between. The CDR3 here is CASGLGLSDGADTQYF. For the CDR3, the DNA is TGTGCTAGTGGTTTGGGGTTGAGTGACGGGGCAGATACGCAGTATTTT.

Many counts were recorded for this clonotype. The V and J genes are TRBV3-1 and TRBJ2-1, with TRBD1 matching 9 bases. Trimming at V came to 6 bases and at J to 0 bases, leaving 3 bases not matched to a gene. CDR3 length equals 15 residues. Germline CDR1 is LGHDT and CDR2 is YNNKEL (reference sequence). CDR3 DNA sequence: TGTGCCAGCAGTCGGACAGGGGACTCCTACAATGAGCAGTTCTTC. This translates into CASSRTGDSYNEQFF.

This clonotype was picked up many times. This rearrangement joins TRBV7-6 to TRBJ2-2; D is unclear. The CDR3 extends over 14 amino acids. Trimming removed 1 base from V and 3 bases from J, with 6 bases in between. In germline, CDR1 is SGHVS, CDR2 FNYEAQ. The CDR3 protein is CASSLVPYTGELFF. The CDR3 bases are TGTGCCAGCAGCTTAGTCCCGTACACCGGGGAGCTGTTTTTT.

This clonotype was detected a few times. CDR3 in DNA: TGTGCCTGGAGTGAGAGCGGGAGTCCGTACTTC. Protein: CAWSESGSPYF. This chain connects TRBV30 to TRBJ2-7; 8 nucleotides align to TRBD2. After removal of 1 base from V and 12 bases from J, the junction contained 5 bases not matched to a gene. Germline V gene sequence: CDR1 GTSNPN, CDR2 SVGIG (reference sequence). The CDR3 spans 11 residues.

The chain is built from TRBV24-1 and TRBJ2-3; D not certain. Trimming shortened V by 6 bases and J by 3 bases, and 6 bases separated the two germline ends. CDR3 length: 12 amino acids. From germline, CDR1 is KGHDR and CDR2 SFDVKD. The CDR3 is CATSPGTDTQYF. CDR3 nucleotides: TGTGCCACCAGTCCCGGGACAGATACGCAGTATTTT.

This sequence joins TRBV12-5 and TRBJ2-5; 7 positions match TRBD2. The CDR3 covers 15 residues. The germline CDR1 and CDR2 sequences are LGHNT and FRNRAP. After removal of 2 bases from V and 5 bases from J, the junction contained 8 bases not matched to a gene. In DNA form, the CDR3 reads TGTGCTAGTGGTTTGCGAGGGGTCGGGAGGGAGACCCAGTACTTC. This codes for CASGLRGVGRETQYF.

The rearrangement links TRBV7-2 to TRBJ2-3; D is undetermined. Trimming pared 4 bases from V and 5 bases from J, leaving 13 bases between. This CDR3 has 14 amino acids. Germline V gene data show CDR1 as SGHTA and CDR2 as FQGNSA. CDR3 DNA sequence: TGTGCCAGCAGCTCCAATCCCCTCCGAGATACGCAGTATTTT. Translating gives CASSSNPLRDTQYF.

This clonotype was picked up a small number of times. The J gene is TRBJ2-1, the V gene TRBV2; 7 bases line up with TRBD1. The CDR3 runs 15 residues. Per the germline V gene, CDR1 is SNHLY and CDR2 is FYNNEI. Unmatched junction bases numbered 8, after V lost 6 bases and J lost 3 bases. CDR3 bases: TGTGCCAGCAGATTGGACAGGTGGAACTACAATGAGCAGTTCTTC. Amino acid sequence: CASRLDRWNYNEQFF.

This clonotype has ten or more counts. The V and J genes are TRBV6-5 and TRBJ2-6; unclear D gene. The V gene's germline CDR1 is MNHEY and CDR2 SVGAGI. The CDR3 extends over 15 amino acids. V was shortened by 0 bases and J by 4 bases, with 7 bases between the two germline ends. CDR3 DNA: TGTGCCAGCAGTTACTCACGGTCCGGGGCCAACGTCCTGACTTTC. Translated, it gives CASSYSRSGANVLTF.

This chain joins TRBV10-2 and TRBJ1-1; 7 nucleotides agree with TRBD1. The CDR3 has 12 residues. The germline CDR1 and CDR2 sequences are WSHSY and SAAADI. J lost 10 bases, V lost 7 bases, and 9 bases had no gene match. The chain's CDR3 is CASIDRQGPAFF. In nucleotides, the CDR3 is TGCGCCAGCATCGATAGACAGGGCCCAGCTTTCTTT.

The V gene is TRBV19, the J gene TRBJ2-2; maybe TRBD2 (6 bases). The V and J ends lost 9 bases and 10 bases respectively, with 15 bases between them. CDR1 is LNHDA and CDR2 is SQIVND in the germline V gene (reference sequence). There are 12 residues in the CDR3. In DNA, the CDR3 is TGTGCCAGCAATATGGGGACTCCGGAGCTGTTTTTT. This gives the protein CASNMGTPELFF.

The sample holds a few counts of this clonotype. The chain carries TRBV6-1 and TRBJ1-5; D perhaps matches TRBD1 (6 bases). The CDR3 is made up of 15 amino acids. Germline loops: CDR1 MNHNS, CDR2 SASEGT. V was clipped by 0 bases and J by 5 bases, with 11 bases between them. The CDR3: CASSEAGGVHQPQHF. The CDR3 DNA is TGTGCCAGCAGTGAAGCAGGGGGGGTACATCAGCCCCAGCATTTT.

As DNA, the CDR3 is TGTGCTAGTGGTTTGGTGAACGGTCAAAACAATGAGCAGTTCTTC. It is translated as CASGLVNGQNNEQFF. The rearrangement uses TRBV12-5 and TRBJ2-1, with D hard to call. CDR1 is LGHNT and CDR2 is FRNRAP in the germline V gene. Trimming took off 0 bases at V and 5 bases at J, with 11 bases between the two ends. The CDR3 contains 15 residues.